Included here is one TCR beta chain sequence, with context. Its antigen is as yet unknown. The patients all showed relapse after autologous stem cell transplantation, while their brentuximab vedotin exposure varied. The germline CDR1 and CDR2 sequences are KGHSH and LQKENI. The ends were cut back, 1 base at V and 6 bases at J, with 5 bases in the middle. The CDR3 runs 12 residues. TCRdb keeps only in-frame clones here, not all; method: immunoSEQ multiplex PCR. The data show 43,000 or so clones, 88% seen once. These data originate in a study of PD-1 blockade in classical Hodgkin lymphoma. Study-wide results and limits: Baseline diversity in complete responders resembled that of newly diagnosed patients.

The input for sequencing was peripheral blood mononuclear cells (PBMCs), taken at baseline. The sequence was obtained from a human donor with classical Hodgkin lymphoma. The rearrangement links TRBV18 to TRBJ2-3; D remains unclear. The CDR3 region has the DNA TGTGCCAGCTCACCACAGAGGGATACGCAGTATTTT. Protein product: CASSPQRDTQYF.